The rows below give T cell receptor beta chains drawn from one sample of a study of tissue T cells after allogeneic stem cell transplantation. Produced via immunoSEQ multiplex PCR; TCRdb's table is partial and in-frame only. The table includes approximately 6,100 clones, around three fifths detected once. The sample consisted of duodenum tissue, taken at autopsy. The receptors were sampled from a woman aged 18 to 50 with breast cancer. CDR3s leave out the opening cysteine and the closing phenylalanine or tryptophan. Expanded clones get a size class; other rows say once, few or many, or leave the size out.

>TRBJ2-6|few|TRBV24-1
ATSEPGANVLT
>TRBJ1-5|NA|TRBV7-3
ASSLDRDQPQH
>TRBJ1-5|NA|TRBV4-2
ASSQEVARPQH
>TRBJ2-2|few|TRBV5-6
ASTSIYQGAASTGELF
>TRBJ1-1|hyperexpanded|TRBV7-9
ASSPTAAGDTEAF
>TRBJ1-2|few|TRBV7-2
AVGTYGYT
>TRBJ2-7|NA|TRBV11-3
ASSLDRTREQY
>TRBJ1-1|NA|TRBV30
AWSPGRVTEAF
>TRBJ1-5|NA|TRBV4-1
ASSQSEWGSGWGPQH
>TRBJ2-5|NA|TRBV5-4
ASSLDRGGETQY
>TRBJ1-4|NA|TRBV5-8
ASSLDRNNEKLF
>TRBJ2-2|NA|TRBV7-8
ASSLGRLAGAPGGELF
>TRBJ2-3|NA|TRBV3-1/TRBV3-2
ASSQVRGHADTQY
>TRBJ2-7|NA|TRBV6-5
ASSSVRHDYEQY
>TRBJ2-5|NA|TRBV5-1
ASSLALASGSQETQY
>TRBJ2-6|NA|TRBV4-2
ASSPPGVGQVKVSGANVLT
>TRBJ2-1|NA|TRBV9
ASSVDGSVYNEQF
>TRBJ2-2|NA|TRBV6-5
ASSTRKTGELF
>TRBJ2-2|NA|TRBV15
ATTRDRGSGELF
>TRBJ1-3|NA|TRBV24-1
ATRTGSGNTIY
>TRBJ2-6|NA|TRBV4-1
ASSQALGFGANVLT
>TRBJ1-4|NA|TRBV30
AWSSVPTNEKLF
>TRBJ1-3|NA|TRBV25-1
ASSEYRASSGNTIY
>TRBJ2-1|once|TRBV21-1
ASSKGMDYNEQF
>TRBJ2-5|NA|TRBV5-5
ASSLAVLGRETQY
>TRBJ2-1|once|TRBV20-1
SVDSPNEQF
>TRBJ1-2|few|TRBV3-1/TRBV3-2
ASSQDGEGGDGYT
>TRBJ1-1|NA|TRBV3-1/TRBV3-2
ASSQHDSNTEAF
>TRBJ2-7|NA|TRBV20-1
SARGGYEQY
>TRBJ2-3|medium-sized|TRBV4-3
ASSRDSPTDTQY
>TRBJ1-6|NA|TRBV5-1
ASSWLGQADNSPLH
>TRBJ1-3|NA|TRBV30
AWSGDGYSGNTIY
>TRBJ2-7|once|TRBV7-9
ASSDTGGYEQY
>TRBJ2-5|NA|TRBV7-2
ASSLDRSETQY
>TRBJ2-1|NA|TRBV10-3
AISETGGENEQF
>TRBJ1-1|NA|TRBV11-1
ASTQDRTNTEAF